This T cell receptor (beta chain) was recorded in a study of T cells in Graves' hyperthyroidism and ophthalmopathy. Between the trimmed V and J ends, which lost 5 bases and 4 bases, there was a span of 8 bases. There are 13 residues in the CDR3. Germline CDR1 SGHTA, CDR2 FQGNSA. Those patients with uncontrolled infection, other autoimmune disease, pregnancy or lactation were excluded. This clonotype appeared a few times. Its specificity is unknown. Amplification yielded TCR beta CDR3 regions, with RNA transcripts as the source. The primer set for the first-round RT-PCR of the TCR CDR3 was HTBI. TCRdb ran MiXCR on the multiplex PCR reads and lists one entry per CDR3 protein. The sample holds a few hundred thousand distinct CDR3 sequences, about 15% seen once. General study findings and limits: Researchers found most expanded thyroid clonotypes above 0.001 in blood as well. Prediction of ophthalmopathy progression came a median about 6 months pre-onset. Ophthalmopathy was distinguished from stable hyperthyroidism by 13 V-J signatures.

The chain couples TRBV7-2 to TRBJ2-2, with D perhaps matching TRBD1 (6 bases). The specimen was blood. The receptor comes from a woman under 30 with Graves' hyperthyroidism that later progressed to Graves' ophthalmopathy. The chain's CDR3 is CASSGQITGELFF. As DNA, the CDR3 is TGTGCCAGCAGCGGACAGATCACCGGGGAGCTGTTTTTT.